The 16 T cell receptor beta chains reported below all come from one sample, sequenced in a study of blood T cells in healthy people across ages. A sample-barcoded 5' primer and a J-beta primer mix were used in a second PCR of about 7 to 12 cycles. TCRdb ran MiXCR on the 5' RACE reads and lists one entry per CDR3 protein. The data show more than 900,000 distinct CDR3 sequences, about 29% seen once. The same sample was also used in a study of T cells of mothers and their children.

Sample: blood. These receptors all stem from a woman in her thirties or forties in good health.

This clonotype was found a few times. V gene TRBV18 combines with J gene TRBJ1-1, with 8 bases fitting TRBD1. Germline CDR1 reads KGHSH; CDR2 reads LQKENI. This CDR3 has 14 residues. The V gene end was trimmed by 5 bases and the J gene end by 3 bases; junction bases not matched to a gene: 5. Here the CDR3 DNA reads TGTGCCAGCTCAAGTCAGGGGGCGCACACTGAAGCTTTCTTT. Translating gives CASSSQGAHTEAFF.

V gene TRBV20-1 combines with J gene TRBJ1-1; no firm D call. The CDR3 spans 14 residues. V was pared by 0 bases and J by 5 bases, with 13 bases between. The germline gives CDR1 DFQATT, CDR2 SNEGSKA (reference sequence). The CDR3 is CSARDRMGRTEAFF. CDR3 nucleotides: TGCAGTGCTAGAGATCGGATGGGTAGAACTGAAGCTTTCTTT.

The V call is TRBV11-1, the J call TRBJ2-4; TRBD1 matches at 9 bases. Judging by the DNA end, TRBJ2-7 fits better; the J call may be wrong. Germline V gene lookup returns CDR1 SGHAT and CDR2 FQDESV (reference sequence). The CDR3 covers 16 residues. The CDR3, as DNA: TGTGCCAGCAGCCTCGACAGGGGGGCATCGCAGGACGAGCAGTACTTC. It yields the protein CASSLDRGASQDEQYF.

This clonotype was counted ten times or more. The genes are TRBV4-1 and TRBJ2-1; D gene uncertain. Germline loops: CDR1 MGHRA, CDR2 YSYEKL. The CDR3 runs 14 residues. Trimming left V 2 bases short and J 7 bases short, with 12 bases between. CDR3 amino acids: CASSQSHKLNEQFF. As DNA, the CDR3 is TGCGCCAGCAGCCAATCTCACAAACTTAATGAGCAGTTCTTC.

This clonotype has more than one count but fewer than ten. V usage is TRBV14 and J usage is TRBJ2-7; no definite D call. The CDR3 loop spans 14 amino acids. Trimming shortened V by 1 base and J by 3 bases, and 10 bases separated the two germline ends. Germline V gene sequence: CDR1 SGHDN, CDR2 FVKESK. The CDR3 DNA reads TGTGCCAGCAGCCAAGTCGATTTCGGCTACGAGCAGTACTTC. Translation: CASSQVDFGYEQYF.

The chain uses TRBV20-1 and TRBJ1-2; 7 bases fit TRBD1. The germline gives CDR1 DFQATT, CDR2 SNEGSKA (reference sequence). The CDR3 is 17 amino acids. Trimming cost V 3 bases and J 4 bases; bases outside gene matches: 17. The CDR3 bases are TGCAGTGCTAGCATGGGACAGAGTCTTATGGGGGGCTATGGCTACACCTTC. Its protein is CSASMGQSLMGGYGYTF.

This clonotype was observed at least ten times. V usage is TRBV27 and J usage is TRBJ2-7, with 7 bases identical to TRBD2. Germline CDR1 is MNHEY and CDR2 is SMNVEV (reference sequence). Trimming cost V 8 bases and J 3 bases; bases outside gene matches: 13. This CDR3 has 15 residues. DNA of the CDR3: TGTGCCAGCTGCCTAAGCGGGACGCCCTTCTACGAGCAGTACTTC. As protein: CASCLSGTPFYEQYF.

This clonotype was seen many times. The rearrangement uses TRBV6-2 or TRBV6-3 and TRBJ2-1; 11 nucleotides align to TRBD2. The V segment lost 2 bases and the J segment 8 bases; nucleotides outside the gene matches: 2. The CDR3 spans 14 residues. Germline lookup yields CDR1 MNHEY and CDR2 SVGEGT. This CDR3 is CASSYASGGYEQFF. In DNA, the CDR3 is TGTGCCAGCAGTTACGCTAGCGGGGGGTATGAGCAGTTCTTC.

This clonotype showed up many times. The genes are TRBV6-5 and TRBJ2-7; 8 bases match TRBD1. Unmatched junction bases numbered 10, after V lost 7 bases and J lost 2 bases. The CDR3 spans 15 residues. Germline loops: CDR1 MNHEY, CDR2 SVGAGI. The CDR3 protein is CASTDDRGITYEQYF. The CDR3 DNA reads TGTGCCAGCACCGACGACAGGGGAATAACCTACGAGCAGTACTTC.

The V and J genes are TRBV29-1 and TRBJ2-6; 7 nucleotides match TRBD2. CDR1 and CDR2 from the germline V gene are SQVTM and ANQGSEA. There are 14 residues in the CDR3. V gave up 5 bases and J gave up 4 bases; unmatched junction bases: 5. CDR3 nucleotides: TGCAGCGTTATCGGGGGGAGCGGGGCCAACGTCCTGACTTTC. Protein sequence: CSVIGGSGANVLTF.

This clonotype was detected ten times or more. The chain joins TRBV18 to TRBJ2-7; possible D gene TRBD2, 5 bases. Trimming shortened V by 3 bases and J by 5 bases, and 14 bases separated the two germline ends. The length of the CDR3 is 14 residues. Germline CDR1 KGHSH, CDR2 LQKENI. The CDR3: CASSPQYRGDEQYF. DNA for the CDR3: TGTGCCAGCTCACCGCAATACCGGGGAGACGAGCAGTACTTC.

This clonotype was counted ten times or more. This chain connects TRBV6-5 to TRBJ2-5, with TRBD1 matching over 9 bases. V lost 6 bases, J lost 2 bases, and 4 bases stayed unmatched. The V gene's germline CDR1 is MNHEY and CDR2 SVGAGI. This CDR3 is 14 amino acids long. The CDR3 loop reads CASRQGAPQETQYF. As DNA, the CDR3 is TGTGCCAGCAGACAGGGGGCACCTCAAGAGACCCAGTACTTC.

This clonotype appeared many times. V is TRBV20-1 and J is TRBJ2-5; D unresolved. Trimming took off 6 bases at V and 2 bases at J, with 16 bases between the two ends. This CDR3 comprises 14 residues. From germline, CDR1 is DFQATT and CDR2 SNEGSKA (reference sequence). In DNA form, the CDR3 reads TGCAGTGCCCCGACCCCGGGCAGACAAGAGACCCAGTACTTC. The encoded protein is CSAPTPGRQETQYF.

The chain carries TRBV27 and TRBJ1-5; D gene uncertain. This CDR3 has 15 residues. CDR1 is MNHEY, CDR2 SMNVEV, per germline (reference sequence). V was clipped by 4 bases and J by 7 bases, with 17 bases between them. CDR3 region: CASSSPGEMGQPQHF. CDR3 bases: TGTGCCAGCAGTTCCCCGGGCGAGATGGGGCAGCCCCAGCATTTT.

The chain's CDR3 is CASSYRWSSGNTIYF. The CDR3 region has the DNA TGTGCCAGCAGTTACAGGTGGAGCTCTGGAAACACCATATATTTT. The J gene is TRBJ1-3, the V gene TRBV6-5; D is ambiguous. The germline V gene encodes CDR1 MNHEY and CDR2 SVGAGI. The V end lost 2 bases, the J end lost 0 bases, and 8 bases lay between the germline ends. CDR3 length equals 15 residues.

This clonotype was detected ten times or more. The chain combines TRBV20-1 with TRBJ2-5; 10 bases fit TRBD2. Trimming cost V 3 bases and J 5 bases; bases outside gene matches: 12. Germline V lookup: CDR1 DFQATT, CDR2 SNEGSKA (reference sequence). This CDR3 has 16 amino acids. In DNA, the CDR3 is TGCAGTGCTAGTCGTAGCGGGGGGCCCGTAAGGGAGACCCAGTACTTC. Its protein product is CSASRSGGPVRETQYF.